The text below deals with one TCR beta chain. This CDR3 is built from 14 residues. V was shortened by 9 bases and J by 2 bases, with 16 bases between the two germline ends. Germline values: CDR1 KGHDR, CDR2 SFDVKD. The sample originates from a study of blood T cell repertoires in COVID-19. Sequencing was performed with immunoSEQ multiplex PCR; in TCRdb, only in-frame clones are kept and a portion is missing. The table has approximately 150,000 clones, around 87% seen once. The chain couples TRBV24-1 to TRBJ2-7; possible D gene TRBD2, 6 bases. The sequenced material came from peripheral blood. This receptor was identified in a man aged 18 to 29 with COVID-19, enrolled during active disease. CDR3 sequence reads: CATSGRDVPYEQYF. The CDR3 region has the DNA TGTGCCACCTCCGGGCGGGACGTCCCCTACGAGCAGTACTTC.